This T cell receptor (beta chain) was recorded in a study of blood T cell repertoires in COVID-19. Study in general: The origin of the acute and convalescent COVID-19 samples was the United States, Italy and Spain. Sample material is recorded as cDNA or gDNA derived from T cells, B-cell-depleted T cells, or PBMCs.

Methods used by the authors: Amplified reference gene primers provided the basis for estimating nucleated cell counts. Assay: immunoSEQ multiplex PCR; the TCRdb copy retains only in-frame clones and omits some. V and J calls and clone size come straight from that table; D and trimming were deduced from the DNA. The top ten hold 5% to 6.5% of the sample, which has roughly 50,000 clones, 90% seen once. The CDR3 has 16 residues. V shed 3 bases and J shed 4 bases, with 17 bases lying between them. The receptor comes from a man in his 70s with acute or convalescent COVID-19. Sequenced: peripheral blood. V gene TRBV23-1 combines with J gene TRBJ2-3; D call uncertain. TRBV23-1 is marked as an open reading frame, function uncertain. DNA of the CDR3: TGCGCCAGCAGTCAGTTCCCGACGAGAGGCCCAGATACGCAGTATTTT. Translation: CASSQFPTRGPDTQYF.